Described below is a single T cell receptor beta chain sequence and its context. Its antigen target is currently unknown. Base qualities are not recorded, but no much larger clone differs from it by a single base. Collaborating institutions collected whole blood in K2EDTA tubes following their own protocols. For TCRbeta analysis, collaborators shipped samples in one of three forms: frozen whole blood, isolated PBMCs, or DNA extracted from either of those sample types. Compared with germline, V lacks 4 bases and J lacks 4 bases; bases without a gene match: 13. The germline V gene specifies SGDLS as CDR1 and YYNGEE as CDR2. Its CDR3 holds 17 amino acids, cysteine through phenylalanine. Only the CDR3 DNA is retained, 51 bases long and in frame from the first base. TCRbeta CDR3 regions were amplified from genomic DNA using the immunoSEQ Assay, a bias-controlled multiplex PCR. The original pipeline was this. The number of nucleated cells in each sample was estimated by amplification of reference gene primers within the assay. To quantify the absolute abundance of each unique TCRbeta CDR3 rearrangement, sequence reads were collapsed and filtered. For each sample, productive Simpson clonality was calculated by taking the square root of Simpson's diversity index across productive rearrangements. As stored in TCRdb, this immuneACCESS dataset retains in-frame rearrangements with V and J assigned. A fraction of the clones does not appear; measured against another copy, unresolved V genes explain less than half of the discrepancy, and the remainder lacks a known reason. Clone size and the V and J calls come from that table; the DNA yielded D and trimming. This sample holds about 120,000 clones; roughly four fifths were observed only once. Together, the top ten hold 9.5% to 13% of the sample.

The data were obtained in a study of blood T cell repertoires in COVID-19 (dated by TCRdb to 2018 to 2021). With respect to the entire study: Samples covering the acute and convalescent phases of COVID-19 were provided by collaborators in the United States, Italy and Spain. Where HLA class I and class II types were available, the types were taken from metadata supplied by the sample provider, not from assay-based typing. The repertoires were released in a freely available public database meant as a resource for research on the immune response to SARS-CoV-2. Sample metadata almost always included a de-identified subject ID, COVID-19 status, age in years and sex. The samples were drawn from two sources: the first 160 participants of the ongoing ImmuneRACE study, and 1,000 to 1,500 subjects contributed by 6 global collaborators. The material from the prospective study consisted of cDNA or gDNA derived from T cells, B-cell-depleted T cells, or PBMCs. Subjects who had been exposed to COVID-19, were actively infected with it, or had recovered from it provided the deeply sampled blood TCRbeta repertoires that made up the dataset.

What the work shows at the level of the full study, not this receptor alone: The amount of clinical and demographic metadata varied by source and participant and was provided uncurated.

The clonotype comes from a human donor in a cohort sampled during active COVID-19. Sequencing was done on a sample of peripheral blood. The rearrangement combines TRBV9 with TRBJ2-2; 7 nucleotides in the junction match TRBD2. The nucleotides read TGTGCCAGCAGCCATGGGAGACGGGGGGTCTTCACCGGGGAGCTGTTTTTT. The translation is CASSHGRRGVFTGELFF.